Shown below are 18 T cell receptor beta chains from a single sample sequenced in a study of T cell responses to AZD1222 COVID-19 vaccine. Repertoires were generated with immunoSEQ multiplex PCR, while TCRdb's copy carries only in-frame clones and drops some. The sample contains some 150,000 clones, more than 90% of which appear only once. This specimen was peripheral blood, taken on day 0 of AZD1222 vaccination. The receptors come from an adult in good health.

The chain has TRBV6-2 or TRBV6-3 and TRBJ2-5; D is unclear. The germline V and J ends were trimmed by 5 bases and 6 bases, with 16 bases remaining between them. Germline CDR1 reads MNHEY; CDR2 reads SVGEGT. This CDR3 is built from 14 residues. Here the CDR3 reads CASSENGLLKTQYF. CDR3 sequence (DNA): TGTGCCAGCAGTGAGAATGGCCTACTCAAGACCCAGTACTTC.

The genes are TRBV9 and TRBJ1-6; D unresolved. Trimming took 0 bases from V and 6 from J, leaving 16 bases between them. Germline assignment: CDR1 SGDLS and CDR2 YYNGEE. CDR3 length: 17 residues. This CDR3 reads CASSVGSIGQPNSPLHF. CDR3 nucleotide sequence: TGTGCCAGCAGCGTAGGCAGCATTGGTCAGCCTAATTCACCCCTCCACTTT. The full variable domain, in which reference TRBV9 and TRBJ1-6 provide the parts outside the CDR3, is DSGVTQTPKHLITATGQRVTLRCSPRSGDLSVYWYQQSLDQGLQFLIQYYNGEERAKGNILERFSAQQFPDLHSELNLSSLELGDSALYFCASSVGSIGQPNSPLHFGNGTRLTVT.

This chain joins TRBV11-2 and TRBJ2-7, with 14 positions matching TRBD2. The length of the CDR3 is 16 residues. The germline gives CDR1 SGHAT, CDR2 FQNNGV. With V trimmed by 6 bases and J by 4 bases, 8 bases remained unmatched. This CDR3 reads CASSSGTSGRGYEQYF. The CDR3 region has the DNA TGTGCCAGCAGTTCCGGGACTAGCGGGAGAGGGTACGAGCAGTACTTC.

This rearrangement joins TRBV19 to TRBJ2-1; the match to TRBD1 covers 7 bases. CDR1 and CDR2 (germline): LNHDA, SQIVND (reference sequence). The V gene end was trimmed by 5 bases and the J gene end by 0 bases; junction bases not matched to a gene: 22. The CDR3 covers 21 residues. The CDR3 DNA sequence: TGTGCCAGTAGTGGCCCTCCACGGGACAGATGGTACCCGAGCTCCTACAATGAGCAGTTCTTC. Translating it yields CASSGPPRDRWYPSSYNEQFF.

This chain joins TRBV28 and TRBJ1-5, with 8 bases identical to TRBD1. V lost 7 bases to trimming and J lost 1 base; unmatched junction nucleotides: 9. Germline assignment: CDR1 MDHEN and CDR2 SYDVKM. The CDR3 has 16 amino acids. The CDR3 nucleotides are TGTGCCAGCATAATCTCGGACAGGGTGAGCAATCAGCCCCAGCATTTT. Protein: CASIISDRVSNQPQHF.

The chain joins TRBV19 to TRBJ2-3; maybe TRBD2 (6 bases). The V end was cut by 3 bases, the J end by 1 base, with 11 bases between. The CDR3 contains 15 residues. The germline V gene encodes CDR1 LNHDA and CDR2 SQIVND (reference sequence). The CDR3 spells CASSIERARTDTQYF. CDR3 sequence (DNA): TGTGCCAGTAGTATCGAGCGGGCCCGCACAGATACGCAGTATTTT.

V usage is TRBV5-1 and J usage is TRBJ2-7; 9 bases agree with TRBD1. After removal of 2 bases from V and 4 bases from J, the junction contained 4 bases not matched to a gene. Looked up from germline, CDR1 is SGHRS and CDR2 is YFSETQ. The length of the CDR3 is 14 residues. CDR3 sequence: CASSFTGGLYEQYF. The DNA for the CDR3 is TGCGCCAGCAGCTTTACAGGGGGCTTATACGAGCAGTACTTC.

The CDR3 bases are TGCGCCAGCCAGCGGACAGGGGTGAATTCACCCCTCCACTTT. Its translation is CASQRTGVNSPLHF. The rearrangement joins TRBV5-1 to TRBJ1-6; 9 bases match TRBD1. V was clipped by 7 bases and J by 7 bases; unmatched bases: 6. The V gene's germline CDR1 is SGHRS and CDR2 YFSETQ. CDR3 length: 14 amino acids.

V usage is TRBV18 and J usage is TRBJ1-6; a possible D gene is TRBD1 (6 bases). Between the trimmed V and J ends, which lost 6 bases and 10 bases, there was a span of 16 bases. Germline loops: CDR1 KGHSH, CDR2 LQKENI. The length of the CDR3 is 14 residues. CDR3 region: CASSPRDTPSPLHF. CDR3 sequence (DNA): TGTGCCAGCTCGCCCCGGGACACACCGTCACCCCTCCACTTT.

The chain uses TRBV3-1 (or the pseudogene TRBV3-2) and TRBJ2-1; 7 nucleotides agree with TRBD1. The germline gives CDR1 LGHDT, CDR2 YNNKEL (reference sequence). V was clipped by 7 bases and J by 5 bases; unmatched bases: 11. This CDR3 is built from 15 residues. The CDR3 spells CASNWERGPNNEQFF. CDR3 in DNA: TGTGCCAGCAACTGGGAGAGGGGGCCTAACAATGAGCAGTTCTTC.

V usage is TRBV29-1 and J usage is TRBJ2-5; perhaps D is TRBD1 or TRBD2 (5 bases each). Germline values: CDR1 SQVTM, CDR2 ANQGSEA. The V end was cut by 7 bases, the J end by 5 bases, with 11 bases between. The CDR3 covers 11 residues. The CDR3 DNA is TGCAGCGCTCGGGGCGGCGAGACCCAGTACTTC. Translating it yields CSARGGETQYF. The full variable domain, its missing parts supplied by reference TRBV29-1 and TRBJ2-5, is SAVISQKPSRDICQRGTSLTIQCQVDSQVTMMFWYRQQPGQSLTLIATANQGSEATYESGFVIDKFPISRPNLTFSTLTVSNMSPEDSSIYLCSARGGETQYFGPGTRLLVL.

The chain joins TRBV7-9 to TRBJ1-4, with 7 nucleotides matching TRBD1. Germline CDR1 and CDR2: SEHNR and FQNEAQ (reference sequence). The CDR3 loop spans 16 amino acids. The V gene end was trimmed by 0 bases and the J gene end by 0 bases; junction bases not matched to a gene: 1. The CDR3 reads CASSLAQGATNEKLFF. DNA for the CDR3: TGTGCCAGCAGCTTAGCCCAGGGGGCAACTAATGAAAAACTGTTTTTT. Full variable domain (remainder filled in from reference TRBV7-9 and TRBJ1-4): DTGVSQNPRHKITKRGQNVTFRCDPISEHNRLYWYRQTLGQGPEFLTYFQNEAQLEKSRLLSDRFSAERPKGSFSTLEIQRTEQGDSAMYLCASSLAQGATNEKLFFGSGTQLSVL.

V usage is TRBV3-1 (or the pseudogene TRBV3-2) and J usage is TRBJ1-2, with 9 bases aligning to TRBD1. CDR3 size: 15 residues. Germline CDR1 reads LGHDT; CDR2 reads YNNKEL (reference sequence). V shed 7 bases and J 6 bases; nucleotides not matched to a gene: 12. CDR3 region: CASTTTWDRDNGYTF. The CDR3 DNA follows: TGTGCCAGCACTACTACATGGGACAGGGACAATGGCTACACCTTC.

This chain joins TRBV5-4 and TRBJ2-2; D gene unclear. Germline CDR1 reads SGHNT; CDR2 reads YYREEE (reference sequence). The CDR3 has 14 residues. Trimming took off 1 base at V and 4 bases at J, with 8 bases between the two ends. The CDR3 DNA reads as TGTGCCAGCAGCTTGAATTGGGGCACCGGGGAGCTGTTTTTT. Protein sequence: CASSLNWGTGELFF.

The chain is built from TRBV25-1 and TRBJ2-3; D call uncertain. The CDR3 consists of 17 residues. Germline lookup yields CDR1 MGHDK and CDR2 SYGVNS. V was trimmed by 3 bases and J by 0 bases, leaving 16 bases between them. CDR3 amino acids: CASSEAPRPTSTDTQYF. CDR3 coding DNA: TGTGCCAGCAGTGAGGCCCCTCGGCCAACTAGCACAGATACGCAGTATTTT. Full variable domain (rest looked up from reference TRBV25-1 and TRBJ2-3): EADIYQTPRYLVIGTGKKITLECSQTMGHDKMYWYQQDPGMELHLIHYSYGVNSTEKGDLSSESTVSRIRTEHFPLTLESARPSHTSQYLCASSEAPRPTSTDTQYFGPGTRLTVL.

The V and J genes are TRBV2 and TRBJ2-7; TRBD2 matches 7 bases. Germline V gene data show CDR1 as SNHLY and CDR2 as FYNNEI. V shed 7 bases and J 4 bases; nucleotides not matched to a gene: 7. The CDR3 consists of 13 residues. The CDR3 DNA follows: TGTGCCAGCATCGGGGGAGGGGAATACGAGCAGTACTTC. This codes for CASIGGGEYEQYF. Using reference TRBV2 and TRBJ2-7 for the parts outside the CDR3, the full variable domain is EPEVTQTPSHQVTQMGQEVILRCVPISNHLYFYWYRQILGQKVEFLVSFYNNEISEKSEIFDDQFSVERPDGSNFTLKIRSTKLEDSAMYFCASIGGGEYEQYFGPGTRLTVT.

The chain links TRBV28 to TRBJ2-7, with D perhaps matching TRBD1 or TRBD2 (5 bases each). Germline V gene sequence: CDR1 MDHEN, CDR2 SYDVKM. Trimming cost V 2 bases and J 0 bases, with 5 bases left between them. The CDR3 has 13 residues. CDR3 nucleotides: TGTGCCAGCAGTTTAGGGGGCTCCTACGAGCAGTACTTC. It yields the protein CASSLGGSYEQYF.

The chain uses TRBV7-6 and TRBJ1-1; D unclear. The length of the CDR3 is 14 residues. Trimming removed 1 base from V and 2 bases from J, with 8 bases in between. CDR1 is SGHVS, CDR2 FNYEAQ, per germline. CDR3 residues: CASSLETRNTEAFF. CDR3 sequence (DNA): TGTGCCAGCAGCTTAGAAACCAGAAACACTGAAGCTTTCTTT.